This record looks at one T cell receptor beta chain sequence and its context. This record comes from a study of T-cell reconstitution after alpha-beta-depleted transplantation in children. Unique molecular identifiers featured in how the TCRbeta library was prepared. TCRdb called the PCR reads again in MiXCR, with one record for every CDR3 protein. The sample has about 580,000 distinct CDR3 sequences, 20% to 25% seen once. CDR1 and CDR2 from the germline V gene are MNHEY and SMNVEV (reference sequence). Losses at the gene ends were 5 bases for V and 5 bases for J; bases not matched to a gene: 12. This CDR3 comprises 16 residues.

V and J are TRBV27 and TRBJ2-1; TRBD1 aligns across 7 bases. This sample comprised PBMCs, mostly from graft donor cells, obtained 360 days after TCRalphabeta/CD19-depleted stem cell transplant. This clonotype was sampled from a boy less than two years old who had a stem cell transplant for acute myeloid leukemia, so the T cells may come from the graft donor. As DNA, the CDR3 is TGTGCCAGCAGTCTTACGACAGGGAATTGGGACAATGAGCAGTTCTTC. The encoded protein is CASSLTTGNWDNEQFF.